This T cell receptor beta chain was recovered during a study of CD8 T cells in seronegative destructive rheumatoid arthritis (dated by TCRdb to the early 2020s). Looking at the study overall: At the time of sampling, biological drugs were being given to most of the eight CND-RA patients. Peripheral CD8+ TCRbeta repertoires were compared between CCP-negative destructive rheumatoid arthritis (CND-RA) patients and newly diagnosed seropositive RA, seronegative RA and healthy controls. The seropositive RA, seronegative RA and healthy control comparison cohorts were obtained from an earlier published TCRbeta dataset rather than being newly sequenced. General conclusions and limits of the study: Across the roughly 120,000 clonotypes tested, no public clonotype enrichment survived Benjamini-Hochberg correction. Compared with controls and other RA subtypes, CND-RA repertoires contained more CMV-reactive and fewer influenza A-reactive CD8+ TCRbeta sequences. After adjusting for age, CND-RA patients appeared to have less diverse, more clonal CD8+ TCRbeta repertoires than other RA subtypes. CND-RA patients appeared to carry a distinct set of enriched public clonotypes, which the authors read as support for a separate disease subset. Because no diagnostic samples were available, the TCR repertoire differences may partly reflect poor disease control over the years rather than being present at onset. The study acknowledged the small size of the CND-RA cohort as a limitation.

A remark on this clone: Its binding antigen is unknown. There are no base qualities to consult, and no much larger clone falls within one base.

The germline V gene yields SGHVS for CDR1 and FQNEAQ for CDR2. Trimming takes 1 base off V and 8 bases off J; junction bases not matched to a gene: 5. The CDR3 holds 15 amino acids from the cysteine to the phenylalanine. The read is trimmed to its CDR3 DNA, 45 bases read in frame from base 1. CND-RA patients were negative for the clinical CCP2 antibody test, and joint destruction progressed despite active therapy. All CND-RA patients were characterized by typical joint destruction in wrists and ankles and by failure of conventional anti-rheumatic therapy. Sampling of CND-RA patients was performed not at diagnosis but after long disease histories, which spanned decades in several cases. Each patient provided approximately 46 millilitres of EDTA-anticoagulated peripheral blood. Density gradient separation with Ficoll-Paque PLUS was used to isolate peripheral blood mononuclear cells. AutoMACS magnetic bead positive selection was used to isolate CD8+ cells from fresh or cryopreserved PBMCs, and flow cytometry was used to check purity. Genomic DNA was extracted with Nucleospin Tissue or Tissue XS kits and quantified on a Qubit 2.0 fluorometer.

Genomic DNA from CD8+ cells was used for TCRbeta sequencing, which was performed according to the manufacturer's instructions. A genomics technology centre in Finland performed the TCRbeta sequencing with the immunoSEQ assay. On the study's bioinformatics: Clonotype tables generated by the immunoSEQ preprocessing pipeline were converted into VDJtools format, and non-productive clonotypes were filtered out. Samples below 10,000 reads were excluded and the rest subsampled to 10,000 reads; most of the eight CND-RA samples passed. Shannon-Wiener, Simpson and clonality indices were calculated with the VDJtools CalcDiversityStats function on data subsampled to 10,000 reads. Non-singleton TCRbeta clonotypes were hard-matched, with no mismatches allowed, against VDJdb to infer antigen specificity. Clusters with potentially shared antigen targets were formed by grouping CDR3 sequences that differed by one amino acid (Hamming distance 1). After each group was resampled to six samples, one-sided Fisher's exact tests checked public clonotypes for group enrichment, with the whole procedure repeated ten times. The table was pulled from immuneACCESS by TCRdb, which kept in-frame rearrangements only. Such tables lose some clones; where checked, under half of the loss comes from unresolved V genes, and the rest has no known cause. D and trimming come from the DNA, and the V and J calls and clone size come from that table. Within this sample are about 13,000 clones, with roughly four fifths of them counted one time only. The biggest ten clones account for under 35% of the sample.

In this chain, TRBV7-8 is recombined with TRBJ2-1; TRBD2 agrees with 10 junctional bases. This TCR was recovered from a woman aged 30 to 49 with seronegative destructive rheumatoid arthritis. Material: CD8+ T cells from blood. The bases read TGTGCCAGCAGCTTAGTCCTAGCGGGGGTCCATGAGCAGTTCTTC. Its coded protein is CASSLVLAGVHEQFF.